The 20 T cell receptor beta chains below were found in one sample sequenced in a study of cytomegalovirus exposure and HLA in healthy donors. The PCR used 60 Vbeta and 13 Jbeta primers. Produced via immunoSEQ multiplex PCR; TCRdb's table is partial and in-frame only. The table shows around 60,000 clones, with around 82% occurring only once. The specimen was PBMCs. The receptor source for this set is a male donor in good health and CMV-seronegative.

The chain employs TRBV18 and TRBJ2-7; D unresolved. This CDR3 has 14 amino acids. Trimming removed 3 bases at V and 4 bases at J, with 13 bases between. Germline CDR1 reads KGHSH; CDR2 reads LQKENI. CDR3 region: CASSPLESDYEQYF. The CDR3, as DNA: TGTGCCAGCTCACCTCTGGAGTCGGATTACGAGCAGTACTTC.

The rearrangement joins TRBV27 to TRBJ1-4; 8 bases map to TRBD1. Germline CDR1 MNHEY, CDR2 SMNVEV (reference sequence). Losses at the gene ends were 2 bases for V and 8 bases for J; bases not matched to a gene: 10. This CDR3 comprises 16 residues. The CDR3 coding sequence is TGTGCCAGCAGTTTAAAAGCCCGGACAGGGAGAGAAAAACTGTTTTTT. The encoded protein is CASSLKARTGREKLFF.

About this clone itself: Mismatch with germline at one junction end may stem from a read error. V usage is TRBV19 and J usage is TRBJ1-2; D gene ambiguous. CDR3 length: 16 residues. From germline, CDR1 is LNHDA and CDR2 SQIVND (reference sequence). This CDR3 reads CAASGDAFGFYGPRSF. As DNA, the CDR3 is TGTGCCGCCAGCGGGGATGCCTTCGGTTTTTATGGCCCAAGATCGTTC. The variable domain in full, completed from reference TRBV19 and TRBJ1-2, reads DGGITQSPKYLFRKEGQNVTLSCEQNLNHDAMYWYRQDPGQGLRLIYYSQIVNDFQKGDIAEGYSVSREKKESFPLTVTSAQKNPTAFYLCAASGDAFGFYGPRSFGSGTRLTVV.

This chain connects TRBV6-5 to TRBJ2-5; possibly TRBD1 for D (6 bases). There are 13 residues in the CDR3. Between the trimmed V and J ends, which lost 6 bases and 3 bases, there was a span of 11 bases. Germline V lookup: CDR1 MNHEY, CDR2 SVGAGI. CDR3 loop: CASSPPGEETQYF. The CDR3 DNA reads TGTGCCAGCAGCCCTCCAGGGGAAGAGACCCAGTACTTC.

The chain carries TRBV5-4 and TRBJ1-2, with D possibly TRBD1 on 5 matching bases. V lost 3 bases to trimming and J lost 5 bases, with 14 bases between them. The CDR3 extends over 14 amino acids. Germline CDR1 SGHNT, CDR2 YYREEE (reference sequence). CDR3: CASSSQGSPYGYTF. The CDR3 bases are TGTGCCAGCAGCTCGCAGGGTTCGCCTTATGGCTACACCTTC.

This clone was picked up one time. The V and J genes are TRBV5-1 and TRBJ1-1; 7 bases fit TRBD1. V lost 0 bases, J lost 5 bases, and 4 bases stayed unmatched. The germline V gene encodes CDR1 SGHRS and CDR2 YFSETQ. The CDR3 length is 14 residues. The CDR3 nucleotides read TGCGCCAGCAGCTTGGACAGGGGCGGGACTGAAGCTTTCTTT. It specifies CASSLDRGGTEAFF.

CDR3 sequence (DNA): TGTGCCAGTACCTCCGACAGAGCTAATGAAAAACTGTTTTTT. Residues: CASTSDRANEKLFF. This rearrangement joins TRBV19 to TRBJ1-4; possible D gene TRBD1, 5 bases. Between the trimmed V and J ends, which lost 7 bases and 3 bases, there was a span of 12 bases. CDR1 is LNHDA, CDR2 SQIVND, per germline (reference sequence). The CDR3 is made up of 14 amino acids.

The chain joins TRBV9 to TRBJ1-4; weak D call: TRBD1 (5 bases). Germline loops: CDR1 SGDLS, CDR2 YYNGEE. The CDR3 totals 17 residues. V shed 4 bases and J shed 3 bases, with 19 bases lying between them. The chain's CDR3 is CASSPSDLGGANEKLFF. The CDR3 region has the DNA TGTGCCAGCAGCCCCAGTGACCTGGGGGGAGCTAATGAAAAACTGTTTTTT.

J is TRBJ2-7 and V is TRBV4-3, with D possibly matching TRBD1 (6 bases). The CDR3 is 15 amino acids. V lost 2 bases to trimming and J lost 2 bases, with 13 bases between them. The germline gives CDR1 LGHNA, CDR2 YSLEER. CDR3 bases: TGCGCCAGCAGCCAATCCGCCAGGGGTACCTACGAGCAGTACTTC. Translating it yields CASSQSARGTYEQYF.

This sequence joins TRBV7-2 and TRBJ1-1, with D uncertain. V lost 1 base and J lost 1, with 13 bases in between. The germline V gene encodes CDR1 SGHTA and CDR2 FQGNSA. The CDR3 covers 16 residues. CDR3 DNA: TGTGCCAGCAGCTTAGATGGCGGACGGGGGAACACTGAAGCTTTCTTT. As protein: CASSLDGGRGNTEAFF.

V usage is TRBV7-3 and J usage is TRBJ2-5, with 7 bases that match TRBD1. V was clipped by 5 bases and J by 2 bases; unmatched bases: 2. CDR3 size: 13 residues. Germline assignment: CDR1 SGHTA and CDR2 FQGTGA. This CDR3 is CASSRGQQETQYF. CDR3 coding DNA: TGTGCCAGCAGCCGGGGACAGCAAGAGACCCAGTACTTC.

The CDR3 loop is CASSLQGLSYEQYF. CDR3 in DNA: TGTGCCAGCAGTTTACAGGGGTTATCCTACGAGCAGTACTTC. The chain combines TRBV27 with TRBJ2-7, with TRBD1 as a possible D gene (6 bases). Germline V gives CDR1 MNHEY, CDR2 SMNVEV (reference sequence). V dropped 2 bases and J dropped 1 base, with 9 bases sitting between them. The CDR3 contains 14 residues.

V is TRBV7-2 and J is TRBJ1-5, with no clear D. This CDR3 is 15 amino acids long. V dropped 2 bases and J dropped 0 bases, with 8 bases sitting between them. Germline values: CDR1 SGHTA, CDR2 FQGNSA. The DNA of the CDR3 is TGTGCCAGCAGCTTAATGCAGAATAGCAATCAGCCCCAGCATTTT. This translates into CASSLMQNSNQPQHF.

This chain connects TRBV30 to TRBJ2-4; TRBD1 matches 8 bases. V trimming: 2 bases; J trimming: 8 bases; junction bases outside the gene matches: 8. Germline values: CDR1 GTSNPN, CDR2 SVGIG (reference sequence). This CDR3 comprises 14 residues. The CDR3 DNA sequence: TGTGCCTGGAGTCCAGGGGGCGGTCATGACATTCAGTACTTC. Protein product: CAWSPGGGHDIQYF.

V gene TRBV10-3 combines with J gene TRBJ1-4, with TRBD1 matching 9 bases. The CDR3 has 16 residues. V dropped 5 bases and J dropped 7; count of bases not matched to a gene: 11. Germline V gene data show CDR1 as ENHRY and CDR2 as SYGVKD. In DNA form, the CDR3 reads TGTGCCATCAGTAAGACAGGGGGAGGGGTCGGTGAAAAACTGTTTTTT. Translation: CAISKTGGGVGEKLFF.

This chain connects TRBV5-4 to TRBJ1-1; 10 nucleotides line up with TRBD1. CDR1 is SGHNT, CDR2 YYREEE, per germline (reference sequence). This CDR3 is built from 14 residues. The junction had 5 bases not matched to a gene; V was cut back by 4 bases and J by 5 bases. The CDR3 protein is CASSIGQGGTEAFF. The DNA of the CDR3 is TGTGCCAGCAGCATAGGACAGGGGGGGACTGAAGCTTTCTTT.

A single count supports this clone. The junction departs from germline at one end; a sequencing error may be responsible. The CDR3 loop is CASSLHNSPLHF. CDR3 DNA sequence: TGTGCTAGCAGTCTTCATAATTCACCCCTCCACTTT. The genes are TRBV7-7 and TRBJ1-6; D gene ambiguous. CDR1 and CDR2 (germline): SSHAT, FNYEAQ (reference sequence). CDR3 length: 12 amino acids.

The V call is TRBV10-3, the J call TRBJ2-7; TRBD2 matches 13 bases. Germline V gives CDR1 ENHRY, CDR2 SYGVKD. V shed 2 bases, J shed 6 bases, and the junction held 4 bases outside the gene matches. This CDR3 is built from 15 residues. The CDR3 sequence: CAISEAGTSGAEQYF. The CDR3 DNA reads TGTGCCATCAGTGAGGCCGGGACTAGCGGGGCCGAGCAGTACTTC.

The rearrangement joins TRBV20-1 to TRBJ1-1; D gene unclear. The CDR3 spans 11 residues. The V end lost 5 bases, the J end lost 5 bases, and 9 bases lay between the germline ends. Germline CDR1 reads DFQATT; CDR2 reads SNEGSKA (reference sequence). The CDR3 sequence is CSAATGTEAFF. The DNA of the CDR3 is TGCAGTGCTGCCACGGGGACTGAAGCTTTCTTT.

The chain uses TRBV13 and TRBJ2-7; TRBD1 might be the D (6 bases). Germline V gene data show CDR1 as PRHDT and CDR2 as FYEKMQ (reference sequence). V shed 0 bases and J shed 3 bases, with 9 bases lying between them. The CDR3 spans 14 residues. The CDR3: CASSLGQGIYEQYF. In DNA form, the CDR3 reads TGTGCCAGCAGCTTAGGTCAGGGGATCTACGAGCAGTACTTC.